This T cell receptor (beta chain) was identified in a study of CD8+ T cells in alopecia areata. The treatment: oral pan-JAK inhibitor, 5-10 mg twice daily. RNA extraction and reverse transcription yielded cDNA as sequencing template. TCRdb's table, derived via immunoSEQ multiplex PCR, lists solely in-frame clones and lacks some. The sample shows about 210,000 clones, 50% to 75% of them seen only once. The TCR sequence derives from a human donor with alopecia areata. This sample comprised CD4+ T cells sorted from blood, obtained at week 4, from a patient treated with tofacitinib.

DNA for the CDR3: TGTGCCAGCAGTGAAATTGGTGAAGAAAAACTGTTTTTT. This translates into CASSEIGEEKLFF. This rearrangement joins TRBV2 to TRBJ1-4; unclear D gene. With 2 bases removed from V and 8 bases from J, the gap between germline ends came to 9 bases. Germline V gives CDR1 SNHLY, CDR2 FYNNEI. The CDR3 has 13 amino acids. The full variable domain, with the rest looked up from reference TRBV2 and TRBJ1-4, is EPEVTQTPSHQVTQMGQEVILRCVPISNHLYFYWYRQILGQKVEFLVSFYNNEISEKSEIFDDQFSVERPDGSNFTLKIRSTKLEDSAMYFCASSEIGEEKLFFGSGTQLSVL.